Below, one T cell receptor beta chain is given with its context. Authors' data handling: Estimation of nucleated cell counts relied on the amplification of reference gene primers. The protocol was immunoSEQ multiplex PCR, while the TCRdb copy is restricted to in-frame clones and leaves out a portion. From that table come the V and J calls and clone size; the DNA was used to work out D and trimming. The data contain 150,000 or so clones, just over 85% of them singletons. The data derive from a study of blood T cell repertoires in COVID-19. Study-wide background: Some COVID-19 samples were acute and others convalescent; all came from the United States, Italy and Spain. T cells, B-cell-depleted T cells, or PBMCs provided the cDNA or gDNA that served as material.

CDR1 is LNHDA, CDR2 SQIVND, per germline (reference sequence). The J segment lost 4 bases and the V segment lost 6 bases, leaving 4 bases of the junction unmatched. This CDR3 region has 13 residues. The gene calls are TRBV19 and TRBJ1-2; 8 bases are a match to TRBD1. Sequencing was done on a sample of peripheral blood. This clonotype was obtained from a man between 50 and 59 years old with active or convalescent COVID-19. The CDR3 spells CASRGTGPYGYTF. The DNA of the CDR3 is TGTGCCAGTAGGGGGACAGGCCCCTATGGCTACACCTTC.